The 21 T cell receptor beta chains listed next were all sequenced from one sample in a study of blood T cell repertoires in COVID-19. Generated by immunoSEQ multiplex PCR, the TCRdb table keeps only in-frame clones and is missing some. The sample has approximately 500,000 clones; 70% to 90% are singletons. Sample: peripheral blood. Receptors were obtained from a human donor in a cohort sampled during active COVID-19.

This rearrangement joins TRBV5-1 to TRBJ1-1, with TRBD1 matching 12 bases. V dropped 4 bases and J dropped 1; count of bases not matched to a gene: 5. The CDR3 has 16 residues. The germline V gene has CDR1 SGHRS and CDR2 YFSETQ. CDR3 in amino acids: CASSRGQGAENTEAFF. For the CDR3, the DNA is TGCGCCAGCAGCCGGGGACAGGGGGCGGAGAACACTGAAGCTTTCTTT.

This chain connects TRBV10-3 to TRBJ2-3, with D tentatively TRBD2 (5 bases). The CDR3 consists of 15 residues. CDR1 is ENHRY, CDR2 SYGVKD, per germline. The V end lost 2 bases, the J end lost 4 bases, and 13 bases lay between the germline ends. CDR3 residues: CAISEGGSEADTQYF. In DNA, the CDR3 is TGTGCCATCAGTGAGGGTGGGTCGGAGGCAGATACGCAGTATTTT.

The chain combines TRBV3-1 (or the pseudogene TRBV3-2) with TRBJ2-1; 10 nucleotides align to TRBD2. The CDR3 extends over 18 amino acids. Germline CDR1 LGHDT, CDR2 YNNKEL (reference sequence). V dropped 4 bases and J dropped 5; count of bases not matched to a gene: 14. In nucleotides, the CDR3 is TGTGCCAGCAGCCCGCGGACAGGCCCTAGCGGGAGTGACAATGAGCAGTTCTTC. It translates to CASSPRTGPSGSDNEQFF.

CDR3: CASSLATGLPQHF. The CDR3 DNA reads as TGTGCCAGCAGCTTAGCTACAGGGTTGCCCCAGCATTTT. The chain links TRBV7-9 to TRBJ1-5; perhaps TRBD1 as D (6 bases). Germline CDR1 is SEHNR and CDR2 is FQNEAQ (reference sequence). The V gene lost 0 bases and the J gene lost 9 bases, with 9 bases spanning the gap. The CDR3 runs 13 residues.

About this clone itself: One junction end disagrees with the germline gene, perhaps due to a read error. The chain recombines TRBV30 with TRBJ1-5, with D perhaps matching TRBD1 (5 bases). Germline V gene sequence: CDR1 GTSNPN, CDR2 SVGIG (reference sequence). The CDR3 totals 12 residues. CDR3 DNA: TGTGCCTGGCAGGGAAGCAATCGGCCCCAGCATTTT. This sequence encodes CAWQGSNRPQHF. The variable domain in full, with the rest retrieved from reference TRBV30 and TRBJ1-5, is SQTIHQWPATLVQPVGSPLSLECTVEGTSNPNLYWYRQAAGRGLQLLFYSVGIGQISSEVPQNLSASRPQDRQFILSSKKLLLSDSGFYLCAWQGSNRPQHFGDGTRLSIL.

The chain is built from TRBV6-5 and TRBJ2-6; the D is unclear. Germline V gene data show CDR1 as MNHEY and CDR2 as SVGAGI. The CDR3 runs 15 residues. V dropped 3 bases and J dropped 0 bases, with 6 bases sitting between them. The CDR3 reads CASSYSGSGANVLTF. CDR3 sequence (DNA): TGTGCCAGCAGTTATTCGGGCTCTGGGGCCAACGTCCTGACTTTC.

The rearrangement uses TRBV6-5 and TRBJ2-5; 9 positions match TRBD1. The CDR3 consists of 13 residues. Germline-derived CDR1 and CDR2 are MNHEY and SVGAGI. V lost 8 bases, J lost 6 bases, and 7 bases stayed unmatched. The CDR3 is CASEGTGRKTQYF. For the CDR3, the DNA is TGTGCCAGCGAAGGGACAGGGAGGAAGACCCAGTACTTC.

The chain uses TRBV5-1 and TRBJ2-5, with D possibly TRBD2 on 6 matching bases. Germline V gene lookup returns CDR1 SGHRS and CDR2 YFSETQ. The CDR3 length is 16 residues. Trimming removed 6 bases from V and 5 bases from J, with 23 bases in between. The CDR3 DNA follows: TGCGCCAGCACCCAACGACTAGGTCCTGGGGCGGAGACCCAGTACTTC. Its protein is CASTQRLGPGAETQYF.

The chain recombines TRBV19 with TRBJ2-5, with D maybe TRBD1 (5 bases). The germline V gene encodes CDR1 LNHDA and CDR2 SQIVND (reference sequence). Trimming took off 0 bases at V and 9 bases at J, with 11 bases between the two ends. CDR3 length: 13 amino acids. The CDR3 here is CASSIDLDSAQYF. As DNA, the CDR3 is TGTGCCAGTAGTATAGACCTTGACAGTGCCCAGTACTTC.

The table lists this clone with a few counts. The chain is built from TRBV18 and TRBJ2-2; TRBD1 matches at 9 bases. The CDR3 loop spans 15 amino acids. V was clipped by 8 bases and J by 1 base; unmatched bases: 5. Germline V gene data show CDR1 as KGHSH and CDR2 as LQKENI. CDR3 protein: CASTPGQGNTGELFF. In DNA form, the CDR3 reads TGTGCCAGCACCCCGGGACAGGGGAACACCGGGGAGCTGTTTTTT.

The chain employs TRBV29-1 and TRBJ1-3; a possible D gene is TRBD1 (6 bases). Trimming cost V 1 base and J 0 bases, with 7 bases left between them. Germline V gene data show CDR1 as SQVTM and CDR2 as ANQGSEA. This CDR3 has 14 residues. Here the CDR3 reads CSVEGTVSGNTIYF. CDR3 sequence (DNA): TGCAGCGTTGAAGGGACAGTCTCTGGAAACACCATATATTTT. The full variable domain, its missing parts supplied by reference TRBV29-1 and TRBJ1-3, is SAVISQKPSRDICQRGTSLTIQCQVDSQVTMMFWYRQQPGQSLTLIATANQGSEATYESGFVIDKFPISRPNLTFSTLTVSNMSPEDSSIYLCSVEGTVSGNTIYFGEGSWLTVV.

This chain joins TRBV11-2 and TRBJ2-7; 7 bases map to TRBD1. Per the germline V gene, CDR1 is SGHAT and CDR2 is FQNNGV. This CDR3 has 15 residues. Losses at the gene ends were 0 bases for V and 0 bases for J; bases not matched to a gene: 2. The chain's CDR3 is CASSLEAGGSYEQYF. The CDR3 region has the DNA TGTGCCAGCAGCTTAGAGGCAGGGGGCTCCTACGAGCAGTACTTC.

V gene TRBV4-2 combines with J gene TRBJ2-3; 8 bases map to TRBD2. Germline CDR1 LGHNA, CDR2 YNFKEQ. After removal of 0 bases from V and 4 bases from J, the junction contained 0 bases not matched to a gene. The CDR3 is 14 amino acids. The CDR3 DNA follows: TGTGCCAGCAGCCAAGAAGCGGGAGCAGATACGCAGTATTTT. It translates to CASSQEAGADTQYF.

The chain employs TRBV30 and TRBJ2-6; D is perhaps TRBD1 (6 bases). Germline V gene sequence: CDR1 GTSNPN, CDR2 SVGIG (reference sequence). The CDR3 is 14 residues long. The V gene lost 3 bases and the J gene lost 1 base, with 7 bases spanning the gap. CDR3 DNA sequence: TGTGCCTGGAGCACAGGGTCTGGGGCCAACGTCCTGACTTTC. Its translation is CAWSTGSGANVLTF.

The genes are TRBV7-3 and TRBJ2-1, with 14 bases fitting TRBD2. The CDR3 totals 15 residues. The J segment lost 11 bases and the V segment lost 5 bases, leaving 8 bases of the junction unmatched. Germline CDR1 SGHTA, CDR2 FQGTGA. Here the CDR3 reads CASSPGTSGSRKQFF. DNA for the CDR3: TGTGCCAGCAGCCCCGGGACTAGCGGGAGTAGGAAGCAGTTCTTC.

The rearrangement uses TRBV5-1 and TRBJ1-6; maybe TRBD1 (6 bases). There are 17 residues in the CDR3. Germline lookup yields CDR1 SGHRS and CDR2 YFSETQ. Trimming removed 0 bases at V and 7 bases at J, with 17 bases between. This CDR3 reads CASSLGPRGQDNSPLHF. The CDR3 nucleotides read TGCGCCAGCAGCTTGGGCCCGCGGGGGCAGGACAATTCACCCCTCCACTTT.

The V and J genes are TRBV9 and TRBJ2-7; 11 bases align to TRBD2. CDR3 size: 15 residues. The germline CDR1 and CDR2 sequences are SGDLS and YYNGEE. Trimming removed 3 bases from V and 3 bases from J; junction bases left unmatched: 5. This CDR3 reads CASSALAGADYEQYF. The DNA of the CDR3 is TGTGCCAGCAGCGCACTAGCGGGAGCTGACTACGAGCAGTACTTC.

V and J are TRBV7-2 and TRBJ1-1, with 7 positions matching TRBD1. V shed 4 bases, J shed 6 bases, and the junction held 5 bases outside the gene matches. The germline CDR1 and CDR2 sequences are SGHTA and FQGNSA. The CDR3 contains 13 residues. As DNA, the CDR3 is TGTGCCAGCAGCTCCGACAGGGACGCTGAAGCTTTCTTT. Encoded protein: CASSSDRDAEAFF. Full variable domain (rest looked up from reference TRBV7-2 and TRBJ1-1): GAGVSQSPSNKVTEKGKDVELRCDPISGHTALYWYRQSLGQGLEFLIYFQGNSAPDKSGLPSDRFSAERTGGSVSTLTIQRTQQEDSAVYLCASSSDRDAEAFFGQGTRLTVV.

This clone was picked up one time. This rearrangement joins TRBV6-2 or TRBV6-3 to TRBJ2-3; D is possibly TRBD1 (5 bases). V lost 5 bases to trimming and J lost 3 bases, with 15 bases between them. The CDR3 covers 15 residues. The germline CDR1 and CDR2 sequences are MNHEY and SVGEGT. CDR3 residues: CASSVVGQRTDTQYF. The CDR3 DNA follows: TGTGCCAGCAGTGTCGTAGGACAAAGAACAGATACGCAGTATTTT.

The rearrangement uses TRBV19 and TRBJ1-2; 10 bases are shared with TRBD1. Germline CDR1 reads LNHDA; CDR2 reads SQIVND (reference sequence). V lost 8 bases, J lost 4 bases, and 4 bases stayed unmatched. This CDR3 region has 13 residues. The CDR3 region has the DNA TGTGCCAGTGCGGGACAGGGGTCCTATGGCTACACCTTC. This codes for CASAGQGSYGYTF.

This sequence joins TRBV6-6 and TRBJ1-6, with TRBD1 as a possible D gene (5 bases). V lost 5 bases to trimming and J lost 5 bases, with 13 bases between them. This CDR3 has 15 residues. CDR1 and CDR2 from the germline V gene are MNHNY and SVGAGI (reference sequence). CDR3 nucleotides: TGTGCCAGCAGTATCCTGACAGCCGATAATTCACCCCTCCACTTT. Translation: CASSILTADNSPLHF.